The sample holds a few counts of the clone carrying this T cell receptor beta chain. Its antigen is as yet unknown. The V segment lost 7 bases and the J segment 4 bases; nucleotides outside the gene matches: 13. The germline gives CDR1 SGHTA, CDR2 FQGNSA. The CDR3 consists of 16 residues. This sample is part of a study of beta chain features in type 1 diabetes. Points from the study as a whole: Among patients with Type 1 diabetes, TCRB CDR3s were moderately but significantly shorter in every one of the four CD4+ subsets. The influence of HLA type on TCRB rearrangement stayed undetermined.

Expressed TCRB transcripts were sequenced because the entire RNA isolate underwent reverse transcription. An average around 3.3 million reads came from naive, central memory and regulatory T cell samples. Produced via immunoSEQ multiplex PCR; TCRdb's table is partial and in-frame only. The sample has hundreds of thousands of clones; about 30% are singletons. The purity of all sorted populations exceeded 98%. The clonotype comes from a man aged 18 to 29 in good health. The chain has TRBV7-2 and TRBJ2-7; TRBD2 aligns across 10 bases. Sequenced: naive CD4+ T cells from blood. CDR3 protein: CASIQELAGGLYEQYF. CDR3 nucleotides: TGTGCCAGCATCCAGGAGTTAGCGGGAGGCCTATACGAGCAGTACTTC.